A selection of T cell receptor beta chains follows, all from one sample in a study of cytotoxic CD8 clonotypes in ibrutinib-treated CLL. Repertoires were generated with immunoSEQ multiplex PCR, while TCRdb's copy carries only in-frame clones and drops some. Among some 98,000 clones, approximately 80% were seen once, and the ten largest hold around 30%. Sequenced here: PBMCs, sampled after 12 months of ibrutinib treatment. These TCRs come from a human donor with chronic lymphocytic leukemia. The conserved cysteine and the conserved F or W are not part of the CDR3 here. The D gene is left open where the match is weak. Expanded clones get a size class; other rows say once, few or many, or leave the size out.

>TRBD1|.|TRBJ2-6|TRBV7-3
ASSLLPGTGITSGANVLT
>TRBD1|.|TRBJ2-7|TRBV15
ATSRGQGANKY
>.|.|TRBJ1-1|TRBV6-1
ASRAWGLGTEAF
>TRBD2|.|TRBJ2-3|TRBV7-9
ASSPAGTRTHTDTQY
>.|.|TRBJ1-5|TRBV27
ASSPRRDQPQH
>.|.|TRBJ1-2|TRBV25-1
ASSGGYGYT
>.|.|TRBJ1-1|TRBV7-3
ASSSGSGTEAF
>.|.|TRBJ1-6|TRBV9
ASSPGSNWDNSPLH
>TRBD1|few|TRBJ1-1|TRBV29-1
SARRQGGTEAF
>.|.|TRBJ1-2|TRBV29-1
SVEEGGTYGYT
>TRBD2|.|TRBJ2-3|TRBV11-3
ASSLEGSGVTDTQY
>.|once|TRBJ1-2|TRBV14
ASSQGPGYGYT